Listed here are 22 T cell receptor beta chains from one sample, sequenced in a study of cytomegalovirus exposure and HLA in healthy donors. It was with 60 Vbeta and 13 Jbeta primers that the PCR ran. Assay used: immunoSEQ multiplex PCR; TCRdb lists only in-frame clones, some missing. The specimen's table records some 67,000 clones. Specimen: PBMCs. The receptors here all came from a woman in her twenties or thirties in good health and CMV-seronegative.

CDR3 DNA sequence: TGTGCCAGCAGATTGTATAGCAATCAGCCCCAGCATTTT. Translating gives CASRLYSNQPQHF. This chain joins TRBV27 and TRBJ1-5; D uncertain. V was cut by 6 bases and J by 0 bases, with 6 bases left in between. The germline CDR1 and CDR2 sequences are MNHEY and SMNVEV (reference sequence). The CDR3 has 13 amino acids.

V gene TRBV30 combines with J gene TRBJ2-7; tentative D call: TRBD2 (6 bases). The V gene lost 1 base and the J gene lost 6 bases, with 13 bases spanning the gap. CDR3 length equals 13 residues. The germline V gene has CDR1 GTSNPN and CDR2 SVGIG (reference sequence). The CDR3 nucleotides are TGTGCCTGGAGTGGGAGGGCTAGAGGCGAGCAGTACTTC. Translation gives CAWSGRARGEQYF. The full variable domain, in which reference TRBV30 and TRBJ2-7 provide the parts outside the CDR3, is SQTIHQWPATLVQPVGSPLSLECTVEGTSNPNLYWYRQAAGRGLQLLFYSVGIGQISSEVPQNLSASRPQDRQFILSSKKLLLSDSGFYLCAWSGRARGEQYFGPGTRLTVT.

The rearrangement uses TRBV28 and TRBJ2-7; D not certain. Trimming left V 3 bases short and J 6 bases short, with 9 bases between. CDR3 length: 12 amino acids. Germline V lookup: CDR1 MDHEN, CDR2 SYDVKM. DNA for the CDR3: TGTGCCAGCAGTTTTTGGGCACGCGAGCAGTACTTC. Translation: CASSFWAREQYF.

V usage is TRBV6-5 and J usage is TRBJ1-4; a possible D gene is TRBD1 (5 bases). This CDR3 has 14 amino acids. The V gene lost 2 bases and the J gene lost 2 bases, with 6 bases spanning the gap. Germline CDR1 MNHEY, CDR2 SVGAGI. The CDR3: CASSYGGTNEKLFF. The CDR3, as DNA: TGTGCCAGCAGTTACGGGGGGACTAATGAAAAACTGTTTTTT.

The rearrangement links TRBV7-9 to TRBJ2-7; 9 bases are a match to TRBD1. The CDR3 is made up of 15 amino acids. V lost 1 base and J lost 4; bases outside the gene matches: 5. CDR1 and CDR2 from the germline V gene are SEHNR and FQNEAQ (reference sequence). CDR3 in amino acids: CASSLGSGQGYEQYF. The CDR3, as DNA: TGTGCCAGCAGCTTAGGCTCGGGACAGGGATACGAGCAGTACTTC. Complete variable domain (other parts from reference TRBV7-9 and TRBJ2-7): DTGVSQNPRHKITKRGQNVTFRCDPISEHNRLYWYRQTLGQGPEFLTYFQNEAQLEKSRLLSDRFSAERPKGSFSTLEIQRTEQGDSAMYLCASSLGSGQGYEQYFGPGTRLTVT.

The J gene is TRBJ2-1, the V gene TRBV4-2; 8 bases map to TRBD2. V dropped 3 bases and J dropped 8; count of bases not matched to a gene: 12. The CDR3 contains 16 residues. CDR1 is LGHNA and CDR2 is YNFKEQ in the germline V gene. DNA for the CDR3: TGTGCCAGCAGCCAGGTGGGACTAGGGGGGGTGGATGAGCAGTTCTTC. This translates into CASSQVGLGGVDEQFF.

The genes are TRBV9 and TRBJ1-4, with TRBD1 matching 7 bases. The CDR3 consists of 17 residues. The V and J ends lost 4 bases and 1 base, in that order; junction bases with no gene match: 10. CDR1 is SGDLS, CDR2 YYNGEE, per germline. The CDR3 DNA sequence: TGTGCCAGCAGCCCCCCCGATGGGACAGTAACTAATGAAAAACTGTTTTTT. It is translated as CASSPPDGTVTNEKLFF.

The chain is built from TRBV27 and TRBJ2-7, with 9 positions matching TRBD1. The V gene end was trimmed by 5 bases and the J gene end by 5 bases; junction bases not matched to a gene: 7. The germline gives CDR1 MNHEY, CDR2 SMNVEV (reference sequence). There are 14 residues in the CDR3. Here the CDR3 DNA reads TGTGCCAGCAGTCCCCGGGACAGGGTTCACGAGCAGTACTTC. Its protein is CASSPRDRVHEQYF.

This chain connects TRBV4-1 to TRBJ1-1; the match to TRBD1 covers 7 bases. Trimming took 1 base from V and 7 from J; bases not matched to a gene: 9. Germline CDR1 is MGHRA and CDR2 is YSYEKL. The CDR3 spans 15 residues. The CDR3 nucleotides read TGCGCCAGCAGCCAAGTTAGTAGGACAGGCTATGAAGCTTTCTTT. Its translation: CASSQVSRTGYEAFF.

The CDR3 sequence is CASSTGVGEQYF. The CDR3 DNA sequence: TGTGCCAGCAGCACCGGAGTTGGCGAGCAGTACTTC. The genes are TRBV11-2 and TRBJ2-7; no clear D. Germline V gene lookup returns CDR1 SGHAT and CDR2 FQNNGV. V was shortened by 5 bases and J by 6 bases, with 11 bases between the two germline ends. This CDR3 region has 12 residues.

This sequence joins TRBV28 and TRBJ1-2, with a possible D match to TRBD1 (5 bases). Germline lookup yields CDR1 MDHEN and CDR2 SYDVKM. V gave up 6 bases and J gave up 4 bases, with 18 bases separating them. This CDR3 has 15 residues. The CDR3 nucleotides read TGTGCCAGCAGCGATCCCGCCGACAGTGCCTATGGCTACACCTTC. Translating gives CASSDPADSAYGYTF.

The chain is built from TRBV7-8 and TRBJ1-2; 10 bases fit TRBD1. The CDR3 has 12 residues. The germline V gene has CDR1 SGHVS and CDR2 FQNEAQ. V lost 5 bases, J lost 7 bases, and 1 base stayed unmatched. The CDR3 reads CASSGDRGGYTF. CDR3 DNA: TGTGCCAGCAGCGGGGACAGGGGTGGCTACACCTTC.

This chain uses TRBV4-1 with TRBJ2-1; TRBD2 matches 9 bases. The CDR3 length is 15 residues. Germline CDR1 reads MGHRA; CDR2 reads YSYEKL. J was trimmed by 5 bases and V by 1 base; bases with no gene match: 3. The CDR3 protein is CASSQASGVDNEQFF. The CDR3 nucleotides read TGCGCCAGCAGCCAAGCTAGCGGGGTCGACAATGAGCAGTTCTTC.

The chain uses TRBV15 and TRBJ1-1; no definite D call. The CDR3 has 11 residues. In germline, CDR1 is LNHNV, CDR2 YYDKDF (reference sequence). Trimming shortened V by 2 bases and J by 8 bases, and 6 bases separated the two germline ends. The CDR3, as DNA: TGTGCCACCAGCAGAATGGAGGAAGCTTTCTTT. Protein: CATSRMEEAFF.

The chain uses TRBV5-6 and TRBJ2-3; 8 bases fit TRBD2. Trimming cost V 4 bases and J 4 bases; bases outside gene matches: 5. The CDR3 loop spans 14 amino acids. Looked up from germline, CDR1 is SGHDT and CDR2 is YYEEEE. As DNA, the CDR3 is TGTGCCAGCAGCCGGGGGGGCGGTCCAGATACGCAGTATTTT. Its translation: CASSRGGGPDTQYF.

The V and J genes are TRBV4-1 and TRBJ2-4; no reliable D call. Germline CDR1 reads MGHRA; CDR2 reads YSYEKL. Trimming pared 5 bases from V and 6 bases from J, leaving 14 bases between. This CDR3 comprises 14 residues. Written as DNA, the CDR3 is TGCGCCAGCAGCTTCGACATCGGTGGAAACATTCAGTACTTC. Protein sequence: CASSFDIGGNIQYF.

The V gene is TRBV5-6, the J gene TRBJ2-1, with D possibly matching TRBD2 (6 bases). This CDR3 has 16 amino acids. V was cut by 4 bases and J by 6 bases, with 20 bases left in between. The germline gives CDR1 SGHDT, CDR2 YYEEEE. CDR3 sequence (DNA): TGTGCCAGCAGCACTAGCTCCGGGACGCCACCCAATGAGCAGTTCTTC. It yields the protein CASSTSSGTPPNEQFF.

This chain connects TRBV19 to TRBJ1-5, with D tentatively TRBD1 (6 bases). Germline-derived CDR1 and CDR2 are LNHDA and SQIVND (reference sequence). The CDR3 is 11 residues long. V lost 10 bases, J lost 4 bases, and 8 bases lay in between. The CDR3 region has the DNA TGTGCCACAGGGGTTAATCAGCCCCAGCATTTT. Translated, it gives CATGVNQPQHF.

This rearrangement joins TRBV11-1 to TRBJ1-3, with 8 bases matching TRBD1. Unmatched junction bases numbered 3, after V lost 3 bases and J lost 5 bases. The CDR3 extends over 14 amino acids. Germline CDR1 reads SGHAT; CDR2 reads FQDESV (reference sequence). CDR3 protein: CASSFQGARNTIYF. The CDR3 region has the DNA TGTGCCAGCAGCTTCCAGGGGGCGAGAAACACCATATATTTT. Full variable domain (outside the CDR3, taken from reference TRBV11-1 and TRBJ1-3): EAEVAQSPRYKITEKSQAVAFWCDPISGHATLYWYRQILGQGPELLVQFQDESVVDDSQLPKDRFSAERLKGVDSTLKIQPAELGDSAMYLCASSFQGARNTIYFGEGSWLTVV.

This sequence joins TRBV7-3 and TRBJ1-1, with no clear D. V was shortened by 5 bases and J by 3 bases, with 10 bases between the two germline ends. This CDR3 spans 13 amino acids. Germline V gives CDR1 SGHTA, CDR2 FQGTGA. CDR3 region: CASSLSRDTEAFF. CDR3 sequence (DNA): TGTGCCAGCAGCCTTAGCCGTGACACTGAAGCTTTCTTT. The whole variable domain, filled in from reference TRBV7-3 and TRBJ1-1, reads GAGVSQTPSNKVTEKGKYVELRCDPISGHTALYWYRQSLGQGPEFLIYFQGTGAADDSGLPNDRFFAVRPEGSVSTLKIQRTERGDSAVYLCASSLSRDTEAFFGQGTRLTVV.

This chain connects TRBV7-9 to TRBJ1-1; 8 bases line up with TRBD1. The length of the CDR3 is 15 residues. From germline, CDR1 is SEHNR and CDR2 FQNEAQ (reference sequence). J gave up 5 bases and V 4 bases, and 9 bases lay outside the gene matches. CDR3 in DNA: TGTGCCAGCAGCTCTGGACAGGGAGAGAAGACTGAAGCTTTCTTT. Protein product: CASSSGQGEKTEAFF.

The rearrangement uses TRBV18 and TRBJ2-1; 9 bases are a match to TRBD2. V was clipped by 0 bases and J by 7 bases; unmatched bases: 7. The CDR3 runs to 16 residues. Germline loops: CDR1 KGHSH, CDR2 LQKENI. The chain's CDR3 is CASSPPKAGGENEQFF. The CDR3 bases are TGTGCCAGCTCACCACCGAAAGCGGGGGGCGAAAATGAGCAGTTCTTC.